This TCR beta chain was found in a study of response to subunit inactivated influenza vaccine. TCRdb re-analysed the RT-PCR reads in MiXCR, keeping a single row per CDR3 protein. The sample shows around 760,000 distinct CDR3 sequences, 14% of them seen only once. This CDR3 is 17 amino acids long. Per germline, CDR1 SGHTA and CDR2 FQGNSA. J gave up 3 bases and V 0 bases, and 4 bases lay outside the gene matches. This clonotype was counted at least ten times. The antigen remains unidentified. Broader study findings: Each seasonal flu vaccination may recruit only limited new T cells, authors suggested.

The specimen was PBMCs from blood, collected 14 to 15 days before vaccination. V and J are TRBV7-2 and TRBJ2-1; TRBD2 matches at 11 bases. The clonotype comes from a man aged 50 or older who received an inactivated influenza vaccine. In DNA form, the CDR3 reads TGTGCCAGCAGCTTAGCCCTAGCGGGAGGATTCTACAATGAGCAGTTCTTC. Its translation is CASSLALAGGFYNEQFF.